This T cell receptor beta chain was identified during a study of blood T cell repertoires in COVID-19 (dated by TCRdb to about 2020). With respect to the entire study: Samples covering the acute and convalescent phases of COVID-19 were provided by collaborators in the United States, Italy and Spain. A freely available public database, intended as a resource for researchers studying the immune response to SARS-CoV-2, is where the repertoires were released. Samples came from the ongoing ImmuneRACE study (first 160 participants) plus 1,254 subjects from 6 global collaborators. Where available, HLA class I and class II types were obtained from metadata supplied by the sample provider rather than from assay-based typing. Subjects who had been exposed to COVID-19, were actively infected with it, or had recovered from it provided the deeply sampled blood TCRbeta repertoires that made up the dataset. Nearly every sample came with metadata listing a de-identified subject ID, COVID-19 status, age in years and sex. The material from the prospective study consisted of cDNA or gDNA derived from T cells, B-cell-depleted T cells, or PBMCs. The investigation overall reported the following: The quantity of clinical and demographic metadata differed by source and by participant and was supplied without curation.

A word on this clone: The antigen this receptor binds is unknown. It has no much larger one-base neighbor in the sample; base qualities were not kept.

TCRbeta CDR3 regions were amplified from genomic DNA by means of the immunoSEQ Assay, a bias-controlled multiplex PCR. As for the original processing: The number of nucleated cells in each sample was estimated from the amplification of reference gene primers within the assay. To quantify the absolute abundance of each unique TCRbeta CDR3 rearrangement, sequence reads were collapsed and filtered. For each sample, productive Simpson clonality was calculated by taking the square root of Simpson's diversity index across productive rearrangements. TCRdb re-hosts the immuneACCESS table, in-frame sequences only. Its copies lack some clones; in the studies checked, an unresolved V gene accounts for under half of them, and the cause for the rest is not known. V, J and clone size reflect that table, while D and trimming were determined from the DNA. Recorded for this sample are approximately 450,000 clones; 85% to 90% of them occurred a single time. The ten largest clones represent 0.95% to 1.2% of the sample.

Participants in the prospective study were enrolled through a virtual design, were aged about 18 to 90 years, and lived in about two dozen United States geographic areas. In the prospective study, cohorts were assigned on the basis of participant-reported clinical history obtained from a screening survey and a study questionnaire. Recovered participants in ImmuneRACE Cohort 3 were defined as having two consecutive negative NP/OP PCR tests, clearance from a healthcare professional, or resolution of symptoms. Each participant in the prospective study had whole blood, serum and a nasopharyngeal or oropharyngeal swab collected by mobile phlebotomists. Participants in the prospective study had the option to provide additional blood draws and questionnaires over an approximately two-month period. Before DNA extraction, prospective study blood samples were shipped either frozen or at room temperature.

V loses 6 bases, J loses 3 bases, and the germline ends lie 17 bases apart. The CDR1 and CDR2 encoded by the germline V gene are MDHEN and SYDVKM. The cysteine opens and the phenylalanine closes a CDR3 of 16 amino acids. This entry keeps only the CDR3 DNA: 48 bases, framed from base 1. The chain is assembled from TRBV28 and TRBJ1-4; no D gene can be assigned with confidence. The sequencing sample was made of PBMCs or T cells enriched from blood (not recorded which). This TCR was recovered from a man aged 30 to 39 who had recovered from COVID-19. The CDR3 sequence is CASRLNGETSNEKLFF. The sequenced DNA: TGTGCCAGCAGGCTTAACGGGGAAACCTCTAATGAAAAACTGTTTTTT.